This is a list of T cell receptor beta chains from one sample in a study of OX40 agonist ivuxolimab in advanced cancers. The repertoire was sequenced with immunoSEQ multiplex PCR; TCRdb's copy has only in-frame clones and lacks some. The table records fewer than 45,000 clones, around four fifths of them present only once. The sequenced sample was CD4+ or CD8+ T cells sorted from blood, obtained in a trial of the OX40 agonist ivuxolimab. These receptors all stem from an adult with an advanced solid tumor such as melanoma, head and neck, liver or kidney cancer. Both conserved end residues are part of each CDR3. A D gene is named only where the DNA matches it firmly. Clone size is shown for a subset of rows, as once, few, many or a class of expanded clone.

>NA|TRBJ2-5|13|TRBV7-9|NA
CASSPGGEETQYF
TGTGCCAGCAGCCCGGGTGGGGAAGAGACCCAGTACTTC
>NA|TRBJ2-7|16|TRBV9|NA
CASSVSPGGPDYEQYF
TGTGCCAGCAGCGTATCTCCCGGGGGTCCCGACTACGAGCAGTACTTC
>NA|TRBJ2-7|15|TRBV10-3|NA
CAISGVGSVLDEQYF
TGTGCCATCAGTGGAGTGGGTTCGGTCCTGGACGAGCAGTACTTC
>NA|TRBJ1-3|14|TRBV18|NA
CASSPPGAGNTIYF
TGTGCCAGCTCACCACCAGGAGCTGGAAACACCATATATTTT
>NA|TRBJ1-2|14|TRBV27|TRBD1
CASSSLTGNYGYTF
TGTGCCAGCAGTTCATTGACAGGGAACTATGGCTACACCTTC
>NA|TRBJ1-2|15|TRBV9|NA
CASSVSVSGVPFYTF
TGTGCCAGCAGCGTTTCTGTTTCAGGGGTCCCCTTCTACACCTTC
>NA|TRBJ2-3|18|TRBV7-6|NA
CASSLAIPGGTGTDTQYF
TGTGCCAGCAGCTTAGCCATACCAGGCGGGACTGGCACAGATACGCAGTATTTT
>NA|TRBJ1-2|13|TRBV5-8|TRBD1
CASSRDRAGGYTF
TGTGCCAGCAGCCGAGACAGGGCAGGCGGCTACACCTTC
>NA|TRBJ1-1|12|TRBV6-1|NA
CASRRDIEEAFF
TGTGCCAGCAGGAGAGATATCGAAGAAGCTTTCTTT
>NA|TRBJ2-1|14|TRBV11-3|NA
CASSLKGTRNEQFF
TGTGCCAGCAGCCTCAAGGGGACAAGGAATGAGCAGTTCTTC
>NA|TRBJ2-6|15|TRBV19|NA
CASSTDVRAANVLTF
TGTGCCAGTAGTACAGACGTCCGGGCGGCCAACGTCCTGACTTTC
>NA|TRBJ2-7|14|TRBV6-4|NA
CASNQPWTTYEQYF
TGTGCCAGCAATCAGCCCTGGACTACCTACGAGCAGTACTTC
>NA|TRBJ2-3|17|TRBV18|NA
CASSPMSRSRSENTQYF
TGTGCCAGCTCACCAATGAGCCGCTCCAGGAGTGAAAATACGCAGTATTTT
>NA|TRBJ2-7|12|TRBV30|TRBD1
CAWRGGRGRQYF
TGTGCCTGGAGAGGGGGCAGGGGACGGCAGTACTTC
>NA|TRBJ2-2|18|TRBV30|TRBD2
CAWRARVSGRFYTGELFF
TGTGCCTGGAGAGCCCGTGTTAGCGGGAGATTTTACACCGGGGAGCTGTTTTTT
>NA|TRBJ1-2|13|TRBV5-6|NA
CASTKRDGYGYTF
TGTGCCAGCACCAAAAGGGACGGCTATGGCTACACCTTC
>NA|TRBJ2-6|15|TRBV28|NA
CASSLLSGGANVLTF
TGTGCCAGCAGTTTATTGTCAGGCGGGGCCAACGTCCTGACTTTC
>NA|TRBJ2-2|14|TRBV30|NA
CACTGHPNTGELFF
TGTGCCTGTACAGGACACCCCAACACCGGGGAGCTGTTTTTT
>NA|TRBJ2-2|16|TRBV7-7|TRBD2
CASSTTLAGHTGELFF
TGTGCTAGCAGCACGACACTAGCGGGACACACCGGGGAGCTGTTTTTT
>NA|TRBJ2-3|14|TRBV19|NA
CASRRTDRTDTQYF
TGTGCCAGTAGGAGGACTGATCGCACAGATACGCAGTATTTT
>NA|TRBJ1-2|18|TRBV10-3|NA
CAIRRGETARIGNYGYTF
TGTGCCATCAGAAGGGGGGAGACAGCTAGGATCGGGAACTATGGCTACACCTTC
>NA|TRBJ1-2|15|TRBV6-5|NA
CASTQIGRHFYGYTF
TGTGCCAGCACCCAAATAGGAAGGCACTTCTATGGCTACACCTTC
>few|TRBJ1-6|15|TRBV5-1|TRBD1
CASSLATGQGSPLHF
TGCGCCAGCAGCTTGGCGACAGGGCAAGGTTCACCCCTCCACTTT
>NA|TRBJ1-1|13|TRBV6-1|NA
CASGGRGQTEAFF
TGTGCCAGCGGCGGGAGGGGACAAACTGAAGCTTTCTTT
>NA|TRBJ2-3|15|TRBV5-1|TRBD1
CASSRQGPYADTQYF
TGCGCCAGCAGCAGACAGGGTCCCTACGCAGATACGCAGTATTTT
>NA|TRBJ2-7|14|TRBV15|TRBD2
CATRGAGETYEQYF
TGTGCCACCAGGGGTGCGGGAGAGACCTACGAGCAGTACTTC
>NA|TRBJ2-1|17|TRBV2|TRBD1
CASSEPLGQGNGNEQFF
TGTGCCAGCAGTGAGCCGCTGGGACAGGGAAACGGCAATGAGCAGTTCTTC
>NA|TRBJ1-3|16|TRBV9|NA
CASSAPPRDTGNTIYF
TGTGCCAGCAGCGCTCCCCCCCGGGATACTGGAAACACCATATATTTT
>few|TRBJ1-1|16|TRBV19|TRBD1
CASSMRQGARFTEAFF
TGTGCCAGTAGTATGCGGCAGGGGGCTCGATTCACTGAAGCTTTCTTT
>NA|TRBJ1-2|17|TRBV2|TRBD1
CASSEPSGGTGDYGYTF
TGTGCCAGCAGTGAACCGAGTGGGGGGACAGGGGACTATGGCTACACCTTC
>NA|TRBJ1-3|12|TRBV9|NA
CASKGSGNTIYF
TGTGCCAGCAAGGGGTCTGGAAACACCATATATTTT
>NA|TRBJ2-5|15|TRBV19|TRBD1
CASSGTDKEVETQYF
TGTGCCAGTAGCGGGACAGACAAAGAGGTAGAGACCCAGTACTTC
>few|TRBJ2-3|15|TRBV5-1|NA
CASSSALASTDTQYF
TGCGCCAGCAGCTCCGCTCTAGCTAGCACAGATACGCAGTATTTT
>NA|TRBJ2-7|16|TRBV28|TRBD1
CASTLPGPGGEYEQYF
TGTGCCAGCACCTTACCTGGGCCAGGGGGCGAATACGAGCAGTACTTC
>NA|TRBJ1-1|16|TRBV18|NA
CASSPAQLNTNTEAFF
TGTGCCAGCTCACCGGCACAGCTCAATACGAACACTGAAGCTTTCTTT
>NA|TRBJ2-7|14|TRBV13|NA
CASSPFGRLYEQYF
TGTGCCAGCAGCCCCTTCGGCCGACTTTACGAGCAGTACTTC
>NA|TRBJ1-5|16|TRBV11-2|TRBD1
CASSPGTGGVNQPQHF
TGTGCCAGCAGCCCCGGGACAGGGGGAGTCAATCAGCCCCAGCATTTT
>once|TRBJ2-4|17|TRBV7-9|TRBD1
CASSLLRTGSSEYIQYF
TGTGCCAGCAGCTTATTGCGGACAGGGTCGAGCGAGTACATTCAGTACTTC
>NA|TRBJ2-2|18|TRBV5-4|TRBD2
CASSLAPGGWADTGELFF
TGTGCCAGCAGCTTGGCCCCGGGGGGTTGGGCAGACACCGGGGAGCTGTTTTTT
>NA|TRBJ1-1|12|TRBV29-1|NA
CSVVGGGTEAFF
TGCAGCGTTGTGGGGGGTGGTACTGAAGCTTTCTTT
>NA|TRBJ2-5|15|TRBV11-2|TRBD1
CASSFATGVRETQYF
TGTGCCAGCAGCTTCGCTACAGGGGTGAGAGAGACCCAGTACTTC
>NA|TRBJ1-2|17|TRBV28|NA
CASSFNQWRSVRYGYTF
TGTGCCAGCAGTTTCAACCAGTGGCGTTCTGTTCGATATGGCTACACCTTC
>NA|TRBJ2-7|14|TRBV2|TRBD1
CASSMGQVTYEQYF
TGTGCCAGCAGTATGGGACAGGTCACCTACGAGCAGTACTTC
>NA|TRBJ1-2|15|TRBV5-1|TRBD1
CASSLLGQGSSGYTF
TGCGCCAGCAGCTTGTTGGGACAGGGATCCAGTGGCTACACCTTC
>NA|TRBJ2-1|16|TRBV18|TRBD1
CASSPVAGTEYNEQFF
TGTGCCAGCTCACCAGTTGCCGGGACAGAGTACAATGAGCAGTTCTTC
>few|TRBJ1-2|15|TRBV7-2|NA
CASSQSTGLPYGYTF
TGTGCCAGCAGCCAATCTACAGGGCTCCCCTATGGCTACACCTTC
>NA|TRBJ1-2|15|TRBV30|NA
CAWSSRASPNYGYTF
TGTGCCTGGTCTTCTCGGGCCTCACCTAACTATGGCTACACCTTC
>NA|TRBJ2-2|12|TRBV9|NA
CASSVVTGELFF
TGTGCCAGCAGCGTAGTAACCGGGGAGCTGTTTTTT
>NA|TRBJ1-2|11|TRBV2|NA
CASTPNYGYTF
TGTGCCAGCACCCCCAACTATGGCTACACCTTC
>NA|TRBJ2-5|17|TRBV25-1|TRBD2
CASSERRTSGGQETQYF
TGTGCCAGCAGTGAACGCCGGACTAGCGGGGGGCAGGAGACCCAGTACTTC
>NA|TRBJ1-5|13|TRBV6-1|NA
CASSGLPAQPQHF
TGTGCCAGCAGTGGACTCCCCGCTCAGCCCCAGCATTTT
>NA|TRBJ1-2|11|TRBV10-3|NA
CAIRENTGYTF
TGTGCCATCAGGGAAAATACCGGCTACACCTTC
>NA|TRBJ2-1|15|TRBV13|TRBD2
CASSLGTSFFNEQFF
TGTGCCAGCAGCCTAGGGACTAGTTTTTTCAATGAGCAGTTCTTC
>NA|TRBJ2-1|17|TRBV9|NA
CASSVGSGYLDGGEQFF
TGTGCCAGCAGCGTAGGAAGCGGGTACCTAGACGGGGGTGAGCAGTTCTTC
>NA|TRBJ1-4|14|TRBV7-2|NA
CASSFQGGNEKLFF
TGTGCCAGCAGCTTTCAAGGGGGAAATGAAAAACTGTTTTTT
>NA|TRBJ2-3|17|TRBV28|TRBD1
CASSSRSTGVQTDTQYF
TGTGCCAGCAGTTCCCGCTCAACAGGGGTACAGACAGATACGCAGTATTTT
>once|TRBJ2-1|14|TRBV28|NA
CASSPTRLENEQFF
TGTGCCAGCAGTCCCACCAGACTAGAGAATGAGCAGTTCTTC